This T cell receptor (beta chain) was found in a study of PD-1 blockade in classical Hodgkin lymphoma. Study background: Patients had nivolumab dosed at 3 mg/kg, delivered intravenously every 2 weeks.

Between the trimmed V and J ends, which lost 3 bases and 7 bases, there was a span of 15 bases. Germline V gene data show CDR1 as LNHNV and CDR2 as YYDKDF (reference sequence). The CDR3 covers 14 residues. The repertoire was sequenced with immunoSEQ multiplex PCR; TCRdb's copy has only in-frame clones and lacks some. The sample lists about 4,000 clones, over 60% occurring once. Study conclusions and caveats: Those starting nivolumab under 1 year post-ASCT were excluded. Complete responders' baseline diversity resembled that of newly diagnosed patients.

Time point in this sample: cycle 4 day 1 (C4D1), after more than five weeks of nivolumab. Relapses following autologous stem cell transplantation were seen in all patients, with brentuximab vedotin exposure varying. Magnetic depletion of non-target cells from thawed PBMCs yielded purified CD8+ T cells. This clone came up once. Antigen unknown. The sequence was obtained from a human donor with classical Hodgkin lymphoma. This chain uses TRBV15 with TRBJ1-1, with a weak D call TRBD1 (6 bases). The material was CD8+ T cells from blood, obtained before the fourth cycle of nivolumab. The CDR3 sequence is CATSRVWTDFEAFF. CDR3 DNA sequence: TGTGCCACCAGCAGGGTATGGACAGACTTTGAAGCTTTCTTT.